This TCR beta chain was sequenced for a study of regulatory T cells in long-lasting Graves disease. Overall study results and limits: Newly diagnosed Graves' patients had higher TCR diversity than persistent ones.

CDR1 and CDR2 from the germline V gene are DFQATT and SNEGSKA (reference sequence). V trimming: 3 bases; J trimming: 9 bases; junction bases outside the gene matches: 17. This CDR3 comprises 16 residues. This clonotype has more than one count but fewer than ten. Its cognate antigen is unknown. Combining iRepertoire HTBI primers with Arm-PCR of CDR3 regions, the authors built TCR beta libraries. How the authors handled the data: Samples jointly harbored 60 to 65 TRBV and about 15 TRBJ segments. TCRdb processed the multiplex PCR reads anew with MiXCR; each CDR3 protein has one entry. None of the V and J calls come from the authors' own analysis; TCRdb made them. The sample lists some 440,000 distinct CDR3 sequences; around 20% were seen once. Documented time point: persistent/refractory GD, antithyroid drugs over 5 years with positive TRAb. Making the TCR library involved RNA that had been extracted from PBMCs.

The chain links TRBV20-1 to TRBJ2-1; 7 bases fit TRBD2. The receptor comes from a female donor with Graves disease. This specimen was peripheral blood mononuclear cells (PBMCs), taken when the disease was refractory, from a patient treated with antithyroid drugs. CDR3 protein: CSARGGLFGVDAEQFF. The CDR3 region has the DNA TGCAGTGCTAGGGGGGGACTATTCGGGGTTGATGCTGAGCAGTTCTTC.